These 19 T cell receptor beta chains came from one sample sequenced in a study of glioma-infiltrating T cells. Using RNA template, CDR3s of TCR alpha and beta were amplified with iRepertoire arm-PCR. Each CDR3 protein gets one entry after TCRdb re-called the multiplex PCR reads with MiXCR. The sample consists of 150,000 to 200,000 distinct CDR3 sequences, around 42% of them appearing once. Specimen: glioma tissue, nonneoplastic brain tissue, or PBMCs (not recorded which). These receptors originate from a human donor with low-grade glioma or glioblastoma, undergoing nonglioma brain surgery, or in good health (not recorded which).

At least ten counts were recorded for this clonotype. Here the CDR3 reads CASSLDGGQFF. The CDR3 DNA sequence: TGTGCCAGCAGCTTAGATGGGGGTCAGTTCTTC. This chain uses TRBV7-2 with TRBJ2-1; D may match TRBD1 or TRBD2 (5 bases each). Germline V gene data show CDR1 as SGHTA and CDR2 as FQGNSA. Trimming stripped 1 base from V and 13 bases from J, with 8 bases between. This CDR3 comprises 11 residues.

A word on this clonotype: With a much larger clone just one base away, this may be a read error. This chain uses TRBV6-5 with TRBJ2-1; 9 nucleotides match TRBD2. The CDR3 is 13 amino acids. The germline gives CDR1 MNHEY, CDR2 SVGAGI. CDR3 DNA: TGTGCCAGCAGGGAACTAGCGGGTCGGGAGCATTTCTTC. Translating gives CASRELAGREHFF.

As regards this clonotype: This may be a read error, as it is one base from a much larger clone. This sequence joins TRBV28 and TRBJ2-5; D is possibly TRBD1 or TRBD2 (6 bases each). There are 14 residues in the CDR3. Germline V CDR1 and CDR2: MDHEN, SYDVKM. Here the CDR3 reads CASSLGRGRETRYF. CDR3 coding DNA: TGTGCCAGCAGTTTGGGCAGGGGTCGGGAGACCCGGTACTTC. The whole variable domain, filled in from reference TRBV28 and TRBJ2-5, reads DVKVTQSSRYLVKRTGEKVFLECVQDMDHENMFWYRQDPGLGLRLIYFSYDVKMKEKGDIPEGYSVSREKKERFSLILESASTNQTSMYLCASSLGRGRETRYFGPGTRLLVL.

A remark on this clonotype: One junction end disagrees with the germline gene, perhaps due to a read error. The chain couples TRBV28 to TRBJ2-1, with 7 bases lining up with TRBD2. The CDR3 totals 16 residues. Germline CDR1 MDHEN, CDR2 SYDVKM. Here the CDR3 DNA reads TGCGCCAGCAGCCACCCTCCGCGGGGGATCAGAAATGAGCAGTTCTTC. Protein sequence: CASSHPPRGIRNEQFF.

Details on this clonotype: The junction shows a germline mismatch at one end, possibly a read error. The chain couples TRBV27 to TRBJ2-1; maybe TRBD2 (6 bases). Looked up from germline, CDR1 is MNHEY and CDR2 is SMNVEV (reference sequence). The CDR3 sequence is 15 residues long. CDR3 coding DNA: TGTGCCAGCAGTTATGTGACGGGAGCAATAAATGAGCGGTTCTTC. Encoded protein: CASSYVTGAINERFF.

The table lists this clonotype with a count of one. The gene calls are TRBV3-1 and TRBJ2-5, with D perhaps matching TRBD2 (5 bases). CDR3 length: 16 amino acids. Germline V gene data show CDR1 as LGHDT and CDR2 as YNNKEL (reference sequence). V lost 3 bases, J lost 2 bases, and 16 bases lay in between. The CDR3 loop reads CASSQGEGLGQETQYF. The CDR3 DNA sequence: TGTGCCAGCAGCCAGGGCGAAGGACTGGGACAAGAGACCCAGTACTTC.

This clonotype was counted many times. V gene TRBV2 combines with J gene TRBJ1-2, with D unresolved. Germline assignment: CDR1 SNHLY and CDR2 FYNNEI. The CDR3 totals 13 residues. V lost 4 bases and J 5 bases, leaving 11 bases between the germline ends. The CDR3 is CASSADPSYGYTF. DNA of the CDR3: TGTGCCAGCAGTGCGGACCCTAGTTATGGCTACACCTTC.

The sample holds many counts of this clonotype. This chain connects TRBV7-7 to TRBJ2-2, with 7 bases lining up with TRBD2. This CDR3 spans 14 amino acids. Germline V gene lookup returns CDR1 SSHAT and CDR2 FNYEAQ (reference sequence). The ends lost 5 bases at V and 7 bases at J; junction bases unmatched: 7. In DNA form, the CDR3 reads TGTGCCAGCAGCCCAGGACTAGTCGACGGGGAGCTGTTTTTT. Amino acids: CASSPGLVDGELFF.

This clonotype has a count of ten or more. The chain is built from TRBV28 and TRBJ1-5; 11 nucleotides agree with TRBD1. This CDR3 region has 15 residues. The V gene end was trimmed by 6 bases and the J gene end by 11 bases; junction bases not matched to a gene: 12. CDR1 is MDHEN, CDR2 SYDVKM, per germline. The CDR3 region is CASSKPGQGDLAQHF. The DNA of the CDR3 is TGTGCCAGCAGCAAACCGGGACAGGGGGATTTGGCCCAGCATTTT.

About this clonotype: This could be a read error, since a much larger clone is one nucleotide away. J is TRBJ2-7 and V is TRBV3-1; a weak D match, TRBD2 (6 bases). CDR1 is LGHDT, CDR2 YNNKEL, per germline (reference sequence). The CDR3 is made up of 15 amino acids. The CDR3 here is CSSSRQVAVYYEQYF. The CDR3 coding sequence is TGTTCCAGCAGCCGGCAGGTAGCGGTGTACTACGAGCAGTACTTC.

This clonotype has only a few counts. The chain is built from TRBV11-2 and TRBJ2-2, with 7 bases lining up with TRBD2. Germline V CDR1 and CDR2: SGHAT, FQNNGV. Trimming cost V 9 bases and J 8 bases; bases outside gene matches: 15. This CDR3 spans 15 amino acids. The CDR3 loop reads CARSQLAVVGGELFF. Written as DNA, the CDR3 is TGTGCCAGAAGCCAGCTAGCGGTTGTCGGGGGGGAGCTGTTTTTT.

A remark on this clonotype: A much larger clone differs by one base, so this may be a read error. The chain uses TRBV20-1 and TRBJ2-7; D uncertain. The V and J ends lost 5 bases and 3 bases respectively, with 14 bases between them. Germline CDR1 and CDR2: DFQATT and SNEGSKA (reference sequence). The CDR3 totals 13 residues. The CDR3 sequence is CSAGSPRGYEQYF. The DNA for the CDR3 is TGCAGTGCTGGCAGTCCTAGAGGCTACGAGCAGTACTTC.

For this clonotype: A much larger clone differs from this one at a single base, so this may be a read error. The V call is TRBV2, the J call TRBJ1-5, with D hard to call. From germline, CDR1 is SNHLY and CDR2 FYNNEI. The CDR3 sequence is 15 residues long. Trimming took 3 bases from V and 2 from J, leaving 11 bases between them. The CDR3 coding sequence is TGTGCCAGCAGTGAGGAGGCCGAGGGCAATCAGCCCCAGCATTTT. It yields the protein CASSEEAEGNQPQHF.

This clonotype was recorded many times. This chain connects TRBV19 to TRBJ2-7; 7 positions agree with TRBD2. The CDR3 runs 14 residues. Germline trimming cut 10 bases from V and 0 bases from J; bases unmatched to any gene: 9. The V gene's germline CDR1 is LNHDA and CDR2 SQIVND (reference sequence). The CDR3 loop reads CATSGVYSSYEQYF. As DNA, the CDR3 is TGTGCCACCAGCGGGGTCTATAGCTCCTACGAGCAGTACTTC.

The chain combines TRBV7-2 with TRBJ2-5, with D tentatively TRBD1 or TRBD2 (5 bases each). The CDR3 has 15 amino acids. CDR1 SGHTA and CDR2 FQGNSA come from the germline V gene. V shed 4 bases and J shed 3 bases, with 15 bases lying between them. The CDR3 reads CASSYRTRGKETQYF. The CDR3 DNA reads as TGTGCCAGCAGCTACCGGACACGGGGCAAAGAGACCCAGTACTTC.

The gene calls are TRBV6-1 and TRBJ1-1, with 9 positions matching TRBD1. The CDR3 totals 15 residues. V lost 6 bases and J lost 5; bases outside the gene matches: 10. The germline V gene has CDR1 MNHNS and CDR2 SASEGT. The CDR3 region has the DNA TGTGCCAGCAGAGCGTGGGACAGGGTGGTAACTGAAGCTTTCTTT. It encodes CASRAWDRVVTEAFF.

This clonotype has only a few counts. The chain joins TRBV30 to TRBJ2-4; 8 bases fit TRBD1. V dropped 1 base and J dropped 8; count of bases not matched to a gene: 13. The CDR3 covers 16 residues. From germline, CDR1 is GTSNPN and CDR2 SVGIG (reference sequence). Here the CDR3 DNA reads TGTGCCTGGAGTGGAGGGACAGGTCAACAGGGGGACATTCAGTACTTC. As protein: CAWSGGTGQQGDIQYF.

As concerns this clonotype: A clone one base away is much larger, so this may be a read error. The rearrangement uses TRBV6-6 and TRBJ2-1; perhaps D is TRBD1 or TRBD2 (5 bases each). Trimming stripped 0 bases from V and 5 bases from J, with 11 bases between. Germline lookup yields CDR1 MNHNY and CDR2 SVGAGI (reference sequence). The CDR3 spans 15 residues. The CDR3 DNA reads as TGTGCCAGCAGTTACTCGGACGGGGCAAACAATGAGCAGTTCTTC. Its translation is CASSYSDGANNEQFF.

This chain connects TRBV28 to TRBJ1-2; a weak D match, TRBD1 (6 bases). V was pared by 6 bases and J by 9 bases, with 17 bases between. CDR3 length: 13 residues. Germline-derived CDR1 and CDR2 are MDHEN and SYDVKM. The CDR3 DNA is TGTGCCAGCAGCATCACTACAGGGTATTGCTACACCTTC. Translated: CASSITTGYCYTF.